This entry lists 32 T cell receptor beta chains sequenced from one sample in a study of blood T cell repertoires in COVID-19. Assay used: immunoSEQ multiplex PCR; TCRdb lists only in-frame clones, some missing. The repertoire includes about 160,000 clones, about four fifths of them detected once, and less than 4.5% sits in the top ten. Sequencing was carried out using PBMCs or T cells enriched from blood (not recorded which). These receptors were taken from a woman between 50 and 59 years old in a cohort exposed to, infected with or recovered from COVID-19 (not recorded which).

The chain carries TRBV30 and TRBJ2-5; tentatively, D is TRBD2 (5 bases). The CDR3 spans 11 residues. Trimming shortened V by 8 bases and J by 5 bases, and 12 bases separated the two germline ends. Per germline, CDR1 GTSNPN and CDR2 SVGIG (reference sequence). CDR3 region: CATGWPETQYF. The CDR3 coding sequence is TGTGCCACGGGATGGCCCGAGACCCAGTACTTC.

The rearrangement joins TRBV2 to TRBJ2-7, with 9 bases identical to TRBD2. The germline V gene has CDR1 SNHLY and CDR2 FYNNEI. V gave up 5 bases and J gave up 0 bases; unmatched junction bases: 17. This CDR3 comprises 19 residues. The CDR3 DNA reads TGTGCCAGCAGTAGTGGACTAAGCGGGAGGACCTCTTTCTCCTACGAGCAGTACTTC. Protein product: CASSSGLSGRTSFSYEQYF. The whole variable domain, filled in from reference TRBV2 and TRBJ2-7, reads EPEVTQTPSHQVTQMGQEVILRCVPISNHLYFYWYRQILGQKVEFLVSFYNNEISEKSEIFDDQFSVERPDGSNFTLKIRSTKLEDSAMYFCASSSGLSGRTSFSYEQYFGPGTRLTVT.

This clone was found many times. The rearrangement joins TRBV7-2 to TRBJ2-7; D might be TRBD2 (10 bases). The germline CDR1 and CDR2 sequences are SGHTA and FQGNSA. The CDR3 sequence is 19 residues long. Trimming left V 5 bases short and J 0 bases short, with 26 bases between. CDR3 region: CASSETGGRLAGASYEQYF. In DNA, the CDR3 is TGTGCCAGCAGCGAGACAGGGGGAAGGCTAGCGGGAGCCTCCTACGAGCAGTACTTC.

The V gene is TRBV29-1, the J gene TRBJ1-1, with D possibly being TRBD1 (6 bases). CDR3 length equals 12 residues. The germline gives CDR1 SQVTM, CDR2 ANQGSEA. The V gene lost 7 bases and the J gene lost 2 bases, with 11 bases spanning the gap. CDR3: CSGNRANTEAFF. The CDR3 nucleotides are TGCAGCGGAAACAGGGCAAACACTGAAGCTTTCTTT.

This chain uses TRBV19 with TRBJ1-6; maybe TRBD1 (5 bases). Between the trimmed V and J ends, which lost 10 bases and 7 bases, there was a span of 20 bases. Germline assignment: CDR1 LNHDA and CDR2 SQIVND (reference sequence). The CDR3 runs 15 residues. The CDR3 nucleotides read TGTGCCACCCAAGGGGATGGGCAGGGAAATTCACCCCTCCACTTT. Translation gives CATQGDGQGNSPLHF.

V is TRBV3-1 (or the pseudogene TRBV3-2) and J is TRBJ2-1; D is uncertain. The CDR3 runs to 15 residues. Germline loops: CDR1 LGHDT, CDR2 YNNKEL (reference sequence). The V end was cut by 4 bases, the J end by 0 bases, with 10 bases between. CDR3 sequence: CASSLSPFSYNEQFF. The CDR3 coding sequence is TGTGCCAGCAGCCTTAGCCCATTCTCCTACAATGAGCAGTTCTTC.

CDR3 protein: CASSEIAGTEAFF. CDR3 DNA sequence: TGTGCCAGCAGTGAGATTGCGGGCACTGAAGCTTTCTTT. The chain carries TRBV6-4 and TRBJ1-1; D gene ambiguous. Germline-derived CDR1 and CDR2 are MRHNA and SNTAGT. The CDR3 sequence is 13 residues long. Trimming cost V 3 bases and J 4 bases, with 9 bases left between them.

This clone has a count of ten or more. The chain employs TRBV7-2 and TRBJ2-3; D is possibly TRBD2 (5 bases). CDR1 is SGHTA, CDR2 FQGNSA, per germline. This CDR3 contains 15 residues. V lost 1 base to trimming and J lost 3 bases, with 11 bases between them. CDR3 region: CASSLDGVGTDTQYF. As DNA, the CDR3 is TGTGCCAGCAGCTTAGACGGGGTGGGTACAGATACGCAGTATTTT.

CDR3 amino acids: CASSLQPGLAARYEQYF. The CDR3 DNA is TGTGCCAGCAGCCTCCAACCGGGACTAGCGGCGCGCTACGAGCAGTACTTC. The chain recombines TRBV7-2 with TRBJ2-7, with TRBD2 matching 11 bases. V trimming: 5 bases; J trimming: 3 bases; junction bases outside the gene matches: 12. CDR1 and CDR2 (germline): SGHTA, FQGNSA. CDR3 size: 17 residues.

The J gene is TRBJ1-1, the V gene TRBV28, with D hard to call. With 1 base removed from V and 4 bases from J, the gap between germline ends came to 10 bases. From germline, CDR1 is MDHEN and CDR2 SYDVKM. This CDR3 is built from 14 residues. The CDR3 DNA is TGTGCCAGCAGTTTATCGGTGGCGGCCACTGAAGCTTTCTTT. Translated: CASSLSVAATEAFF.

CDR3 in amino acids: CASRDRDRGNTIYF. The CDR3 nucleotides are TGTGCCAGCAGGGACCGGGACAGGGGAAACACCATATATTTT. The rearrangement joins TRBV28 to TRBJ1-3; 8 bases are shared with TRBD1. Trimming at V came to 6 bases and at J to 4 bases, leaving 5 bases not matched to a gene. Germline V lookup: CDR1 MDHEN, CDR2 SYDVKM. This CDR3 is built from 14 residues.

The rearrangement links TRBV6-2 or TRBV6-3 to TRBJ2-3, with 14 bases fitting TRBD2. The CDR3 runs 13 residues. Trimming at V came to 4 bases and at J to 14 bases, leaving 5 bases not matched to a gene. The germline V gene has CDR1 MNHEY and CDR2 SVGEGT. In nucleotides, the CDR3 is TGTGCCAGCAGTTCAAGACTAGCGGGGGGGAGGTATTTT. Amino acid sequence: CASSSRLAGGRYF.

This clone has just one count. The chain joins TRBV7-9 to TRBJ1-1; possibly TRBD1 for D (5 bases). Deletions cut 3 bases from V and 5 bases from J, with 16 bases between. The CDR3 is 15 residues long. CDR1 and CDR2 from the germline V gene are SEHNR and FQNEAQ (reference sequence). Written as DNA, the CDR3 is TGTGCCAGCAGCTTTGGTTCCGGGCGGGGGACTGAAGCTTTCTTT. It codes for CASSFGSGRGTEAFF.

This clone was found a few times. The rearrangement uses TRBV11-2 and TRBJ2-5, with TRBD1 matching over 7 bases. Germline V lookup: CDR1 SGHAT, CDR2 FQNNGV. This CDR3 is 17 amino acids long. The ends lost 2 bases at V and 4 bases at J; junction bases unmatched: 13. This CDR3 is CASSLRATGESAETQYF. CDR3 DNA sequence: TGTGCCAGCAGCTTACGGGCCACAGGGGAATCGGCAGAGACCCAGTACTTC.

For this clone: The same CDR3 arises from other DNA sequences in this sample as well. The chain combines TRBV5-6 with TRBJ1-2; TRBD1 agrees at 7 bases. V lost 4 bases and J lost 4; bases outside the gene matches: 7. This CDR3 region has 14 residues. Germline V lookup: CDR1 SGHDT, CDR2 YYEEEE. The chain's CDR3 is CASSTRDSFYGYTF. In DNA, the CDR3 is TGTGCCAGCAGCACCCGGGACAGCTTCTATGGCTACACCTTC.

The gene calls are TRBV7-6 and TRBJ2-2, with 8 nucleotides matching TRBD2. This CDR3 is built from 16 residues. Germline V gene sequence: CDR1 SGHVS, CDR2 FNYEAQ. The V gene end was trimmed by 5 bases and the J gene end by 3 bases; junction bases not matched to a gene: 8. CDR3 in amino acids: CASSQVAGGYTGELFF. The CDR3 DNA is TGTGCCAGCAGCCAGGTCGCGGGAGGCTACACCGGGGAGCTGTTTTTT. Complete variable domain (other parts from reference TRBV7-6 and TRBJ2-2): GAGVSQSPRYKVTKRGQDVALRCDPISGHVSLYWYRQALGQGPEFLTYFNYEAQQDKSGLPNDRFSAERPEGSISTLTIQRTEQRDSAMYRCASSQVAGGYTGELFFGEGSRLTVL.

This chain connects TRBV2 to TRBJ2-1, with D possibly matching TRBD2 (5 bases). In germline, CDR1 is SNHLY, CDR2 FYNNEI. V lost 4 bases to trimming and J lost 2 bases, with 12 bases between them. This CDR3 contains 15 residues. The CDR3 DNA sequence: TGTGCCAGCAGTGTATCGGGATTAGCCTACAATGAGCAGTTCTTC. Its protein product is CASSVSGLAYNEQFF.

This chain connects TRBV7-2 to TRBJ2-2, with D possibly TRBD1 on 6 matching bases. V was cut by 3 bases and J by 1 base, with 9 bases left in between. This CDR3 is built from 15 residues. Per the germline V gene, CDR1 is SGHTA and CDR2 is FQGNSA. CDR3 protein: CASSFETGNTGELFF. The CDR3 DNA reads TGTGCCAGCAGCTTCGAGACAGGGAACACCGGGGAGCTGTTTTTT. Full variable domain (missing parts from reference TRBV7-2 and TRBJ2-2): GAGVSQSPSNKVTEKGKDVELRCDPISGHTALYWYRQSLGQGLEFLIYFQGNSAPDKSGLPSDRFSAERTGGSVSTLTIQRTQQEDSAVYLCASSFETGNTGELFFGEGSRLTVL.

The J gene is TRBJ1-1, the V gene TRBV6-5, with D tentatively TRBD1 (5 bases). Germline lookup yields CDR1 MNHEY and CDR2 SVGAGI. Trimming took off 4 bases at V and 5 bases at J, with 17 bases between the two ends. The CDR3 runs 15 residues. The CDR3 is CASSSGGGERTEAFF. Here the CDR3 DNA reads TGTGCCAGCAGTTCGGGCGGGGGTGAGCGGACTGAAGCTTTCTTT.

The genes are TRBV13 and TRBJ2-3; 8 nucleotides match TRBD1. V lost 5 bases, J lost 1 base, and 8 bases stayed unmatched. The CDR3 has 16 amino acids. Germline V gene sequence: CDR1 PRHDT, CDR2 FYEKMQ (reference sequence). The CDR3: CASSLRTGIGTDTQYF. The DNA of the CDR3 is TGTGCCAGCAGCCTAAGGACAGGGATAGGCACAGATACGCAGTATTTT.

The CDR3 spells CASSLGVTGDGYTF. The CDR3 nucleotides are TGCGCCAGCAGCTTGGGAGTCACAGGGGATGGCTACACCTTC. The rearrangement links TRBV5-1 to TRBJ1-2, with 7 bases that match TRBD1. The CDR3 consists of 14 residues. CDR1 is SGHRS and CDR2 is YFSETQ in the germline V gene. The V and J ends lost 0 bases and 6 bases, in that order; junction bases with no gene match: 5.

This clone appeared once. V gene TRBV19 combines with J gene TRBJ2-1; maybe TRBD2 (6 bases). The germline CDR1 and CDR2 sequences are LNHDA and SQIVND (reference sequence). The germline V and J ends were trimmed by 5 bases and 8 bases, with 13 bases remaining between them. CDR3 length: 13 residues. The DNA of the CDR3 is TGTGCCAGTAGTCCTCCGGGAGTCTATGAGCAGTTCTTC. Translated: CASSPPGVYEQFF.

CDR3 in DNA: TGTGCCAGCAGCCTAGGCCCGAGCTCCTACAATGAGCAGTTCTTC. It specifies CASSLGPSSYNEQFF. The genes are TRBV7-3 and TRBJ2-1, with unresolved D. Germline V CDR1 and CDR2: SGHTA, FQGTGA. V was cut by 5 bases and J by 0 bases, with 11 bases left in between. CDR3 length: 15 residues.

The gene calls are TRBV6-2 or TRBV6-3 and TRBJ1-2; perhaps TRBD1 as D (5 bases). The CDR3 runs 12 residues. Germline CDR1 is MNHEY and CDR2 is SVGEGT. V lost 2 bases to trimming and J lost 4 bases, with 5 bases between them. The CDR3 protein is CASSYRGYGYTF. The CDR3 DNA reads TGTGCCAGCAGTTACAGGGGCTATGGCTACACCTTC.

This rearrangement joins TRBV11-2 to TRBJ1-5; D ambiguous. V was pared by 1 base and J by 8 bases, with 9 bases between. Germline-derived CDR1 and CDR2 are SGHAT and FQNNGV. This CDR3 spans 13 amino acids. The CDR3 loop is CASSLGAVEPQHF. The CDR3 DNA sequence: TGTGCCAGCAGCTTAGGGGCAGTGGAGCCCCAGCATTTT.

The chain uses TRBV28 and TRBJ2-6; 7 nucleotides line up with TRBD1. CDR1 MDHEN and CDR2 SYDVKM come from the germline V gene. The CDR3 has 15 residues. With V trimmed by 4 bases and J by 2 bases, 2 bases remained unmatched. The chain's CDR3 is CASSSQGAGANVLTF. As DNA, the CDR3 is TGTGCCAGCAGTTCCCAGGGGGCTGGGGCCAACGTCCTGACTTTC.

This chain joins TRBV14 and TRBJ2-1, with TRBD2 matching over 10 bases. The germline CDR1 and CDR2 sequences are SGHDN and FVKESK. CDR3 size: 16 residues. Trimming took 0 bases from V and 8 from J; bases not matched to a gene: 7. The CDR3 sequence is CASSQEPSGRVDEQFF. In nucleotides, the CDR3 is TGTGCCAGCAGCCAAGAACCCAGCGGGAGGGTCGATGAGCAGTTCTTC.

The V and J genes are TRBV28 and TRBJ2-2; TRBD1 is a possible D gene (6 bases). There are 15 residues in the CDR3. Trimming removed 2 bases at V and 4 bases at J, with 11 bases between. In germline, CDR1 is MDHEN, CDR2 SYDVKM. The DNA of the CDR3 is TGTGCCAGCAGTTTAAACAGGGTGGTCACCGGGGAGCTGTTTTTT. Translating gives CASSLNRVVTGELFF. Full variable domain (missing parts from reference TRBV28 and TRBJ2-2): DVKVTQSSRYLVKRTGEKVFLECVQDMDHENMFWYRQDPGLGLRLIYFSYDVKMKEKGDIPEGYSVSREKKERFSLILESASTNQTSMYLCASSLNRVVTGELFFGEGSRLTVL.

This chain uses TRBV19 with TRBJ2-7; D is unclear. This CDR3 region has 13 residues. CDR1 and CDR2 from the germline V gene are LNHDA and SQIVND (reference sequence). The V end was cut by 5 bases, the J end by 7 bases, with 15 bases between. CDR3 coding DNA: TGTGCCAGTAGTCCCGTTCTATGGGCGGAGCAGTACTTC. This gives the protein CASSPVLWAEQYF.

The chain joins TRBV5-4 to TRBJ1-1; D might be TRBD1 (5 bases). The CDR3 length is 14 residues. V was shortened by 4 bases and J by 3 bases, with 13 bases between the two germline ends. The germline CDR1 and CDR2 sequences are SGHNT and YYREEE (reference sequence). CDR3 in amino acids: CASSVDSRDTEAFF. The CDR3 DNA sequence: TGTGCCAGCAGCGTAGACAGTCGAGACACTGAAGCTTTCTTT.

This clone was seen only a few times. The V gene is TRBV21-1, the J gene TRBJ2-7; TRBD2 reflects the table's D call only, with no check against the DNA. TRBV21-1 is flagged as a pseudogene. The CDR3 covers 16 residues. CDR3: CASSSRRGRSWYEQYF. Written as DNA, the CDR3 is TGTGCCAGCAGCTCAAGACGGGGGAGGTCTTGGTACGAGCAGTACTTC.

The gene calls are TRBV19 and TRBJ1-1; perhaps TRBD1 as D (6 bases). The V end lost 5 bases, the J end lost 6 bases, and 16 bases lay between the germline ends. Germline CDR1 LNHDA, CDR2 SQIVND (reference sequence). The CDR3 spans 14 residues. CDR3 sequence reads: CASSLRDKLPEAFF. The DNA for the CDR3 is TGTGCCAGTAGTCTCCGGGACAAGTTGCCTGAAGCTTTCTTT.